This T cell receptor beta chain is from a study of shared clonotypes between healthy human individuals. The ends were cut back, 2 bases at V and 1 base at J, with 8 bases in the middle. This CDR3 contains 14 residues. Per the germline V gene, CDR1 is SGDLS and CDR2 is YYNGEE. Donation came from healthy HIV-negative adults that had no recent acute infections or vaccinations. Profiling relied on immunoSEQ multiplex PCR, and the TCRdb table lists in-frame clones only, not all of them. Found here are about a million clones, roughly 80% of them singletons; the top ten hold roughly 1.4%. The sequence was collected from a man aged 18 to 29 in good health. The specimen was memory CD4+ T cells sorted from blood. Subset: CD45RA-negative fraction. The rearrangement links TRBV9 to TRBJ2-3, with D perhaps assigned TRBD1 or TRBD2 (6 bases each). The CDR3 reads CASSVEGGTDTQYF. The CDR3 nucleotides read TGTGCCAGCAGCGTGGAGGGGGGCACAGATACGCAGTATTTT. Full variable domain (outside the CDR3, taken from reference TRBV9 and TRBJ2-3): DSGVTQTPKHLITATGQRVTLRCSPRSGDLSVYWYQQSLDQGLQFLIQYYNGEERAKGNILERFSAQQFPDLHSELNLSSLELGDSALYFCASSVEGGTDTQYFGPGTRLTVL.